The 17 T cell receptor beta chains reported below all come from one sample, sequenced in a study of blood T cell repertoires in COVID-19 (dated by TCRdb to 2018 to 2020). The library relied on the immunoSEQ multiplex PCR assay. Entries here come from immuneACCESS through TCRdb and include only in-frame sequences with V and J called. Some clones fail to appear in such tables; in the studies checked, an unresolved V gene covers under half of the shortfall, and the cause of the remainder is unknown. The sample data list roughly 160,000 clones, and approximately 88% of these were observed just once. Around 4% of the sample belongs to the ten largest clones. Material for sequencing was peripheral blood. The origin of the receptors is an older woman who had recovered from COVID-19.

The CDR3 is CASSPIAGGAFF. The CDR3 DNA follows: TGTGCCAGCAGTCCCATAGCGGGAGGCGCTTTCTTT. The chain links TRBV2 to TRBJ1-1, with D uncertain. The length of the CDR3 is 12 residues. Germline V lookup: CDR1 SNHLY, CDR2 FYNNEI. V was trimmed by 5 bases and J by 11 bases, leaving 15 bases between them.

The chain links TRBV7-9 to TRBJ2-7, with 9 positions matching TRBD1. Germline V CDR1 and CDR2: SEHNR, FQNEAQ (reference sequence). The CDR3 runs 18 residues. V lost 4 bases, J lost 1 base, and 14 bases stayed unmatched. CDR3 nucleotide sequence: TGTGCCAGCAGCTCAAGTCCCGGGACAGGGTCGAGGTCCTACGAGCAGTACTTC. Its translation is CASSSSPGTGSRSYEQYF.

The chain couples TRBV5-6 to TRBJ1-4; D remains ambiguous. Germline values: CDR1 SGHDT, CDR2 YYEEEE. This CDR3 contains 14 residues. V was clipped by 0 bases and J by 7 bases, with 10 bases between them. The CDR3 DNA follows: TGTGCCAGCAGCTTGGGAGTCGCGATTGAAAAACTGTTTTTT. Residues: CASSLGVAIEKLFF.

This sequence joins TRBV3-1 (or the pseudogene TRBV3-2) and TRBJ1-2; perhaps TRBD1 as D (5 bases). The CDR3 extends over 13 amino acids. With 4 bases removed from V and 2 bases from J, the gap between germline ends came to 8 bases. In germline, CDR1 is LGHDT, CDR2 YNNKEL (reference sequence). The CDR3 protein is CASSRQQNYGYTF. The CDR3 nucleotides read TGTGCCAGCAGCCGACAGCAGAACTATGGCTACACCTTC.

V is TRBV11-2 and J is TRBJ2-7; a possible D gene is TRBD2 (5 bases). The CDR3 loop spans 11 amino acids. Germline values: CDR1 SGHAT, CDR2 FQNNGV. V was cut by 5 bases and J by 6 bases, with 8 bases left in between. CDR3 coding DNA: TGTGCCAGCAGCGATGCGGGCGAGCAGTACTTC. It encodes CASSDAGEQYF.

This rearrangement joins TRBV5-4 to TRBJ2-6; D might be TRBD2 (6 bases). The germline V gene has CDR1 SGHNT and CDR2 YYREEE (reference sequence). V was cut by 5 bases and J by 0 bases, with 18 bases left in between. CDR3 size: 18 residues. The DNA of the CDR3 is TGTGCCAGCAGGAAGTCACCGGGACTCATCTCTGGGGCCAACGTCCTGACTTTC. Residues: CASRKSPGLISGANVLTF. The full variable domain, rest sourced from reference TRBV5-4 and TRBJ2-6, is ETGVTQSPTHLIKTRGQQVTLRCSSQSGHNTVSWYQQALGQGPQFIFQYYREEENGRGNFPPRFSGLQFPNYSSELNVNALELDDSALYLCASRKSPGLISGANVLTFGAGSRLTVL.

The chain employs TRBV5-4 and TRBJ1-3; tentatively, D is TRBD1 (5 bases). Germline V CDR1 and CDR2: SGHNT, YYREEE (reference sequence). The CDR3 length is 17 residues. The V gene lost 0 bases and the J gene lost 0 bases, with 13 bases spanning the gap. The CDR3 DNA follows: TGTGCCAGCAGCTTGGCGGCGCAGGGTTCCTCTGGAAACACCATATATTTT. It codes for CASSLAAQGSSGNTIYF.

The V call is TRBV6-6, the J call TRBJ2-7; TRBD2 matches 15 bases. This CDR3 is 17 amino acids long. Germline CDR1 MNHNY, CDR2 SVGAGI (reference sequence). Trimming cost V 5 bases and J 4 bases; bases outside gene matches: 9. Written as DNA, the CDR3 is TGTGCCAGCAGTCCCCGGGGTGGGACTAGCGGGGGGTACGAGCAGTACTTC. This codes for CASSPRGGTSGGYEQYF.

The chain links TRBV5-1 to TRBJ2-1; TRBD1 aligns across 9 bases. The CDR3 runs 16 residues. Germline-derived CDR1 and CDR2 are SGHRS and YFSETQ. V dropped 1 base and J dropped 6; count of bases not matched to a gene: 8. The CDR3, as DNA: TGCGCCAGCAGCTTGACCCCGCAGACAGGGGGCAATGAGCAGTTCTTC. Amino acids: CASSLTPQTGGNEQFF.

This clone occurred many times. This chain links TRBV5-1 with TRBJ1-6, with TRBD1 as a possible D gene (5 bases). Looked up from germline, CDR1 is SGHRS and CDR2 is YFSETQ. The CDR3 loop spans 15 amino acids. The germline V and J ends were trimmed by 4 bases and 13 bases, with 21 bases remaining between them. The DNA of the CDR3 is TGCGCCAGCAGCGGGGGGGACGCGGAAGGAGCTCCCCTCCACTTT. Protein sequence: CASSGGDAEGAPLHF.

The chain uses TRBV7-8 and TRBJ1-2, with D perhaps matching TRBD1 (5 bases). The CDR3 spans 16 residues. CDR1 and CDR2 (germline): SGHVS, FQNEAQ. V gave up 4 bases and J gave up 2 bases, with 17 bases separating them. The CDR3 DNA sequence: TGTGCCAGCAGCTCAACCCGAGGGGCGGGAAACTATGGCTACACCTTC. Translating gives CASSSTRGAGNYGYTF.

CDR3 sequence reads: CASTVTGSQEQYF. CDR3 coding DNA: TGTGCCAGCACCGTAACAGGGTCTCAAGAGCAGTACTTC. V usage is TRBV27 and J usage is TRBJ2-7; the D gene is possibly TRBD1 (6 bases). The germline CDR1 and CDR2 sequences are MNHEY and SMNVEV (reference sequence). The CDR3 has 13 residues. V lost 7 bases and J 7 bases, leaving 17 bases between the germline ends.

The V and J genes are TRBV5-4 and TRBJ2-3; 8 nucleotides line up with TRBD1. After removal of 7 bases from V and 5 bases from J, the junction contained 9 bases not matched to a gene. Looked up from germline, CDR1 is SGHNT and CDR2 is YYREEE (reference sequence). The CDR3 has 14 residues. CDR3 in DNA: TGTGCCAGCTCCGACAGGGGTCTTGAAGATACGCAGTATTTT. Its translation is CASSDRGLEDTQYF.

A single count supports this clone. The chain has TRBV6-2 or TRBV6-3 and TRBJ2-5; D perhaps matches TRBD2 (7 bases). Trimming took off 6 bases at V and 1 base at J, with 21 bases between the two ends. Per the germline V gene, CDR1 is MNHEY and CDR2 is SVGEGT. This CDR3 has 17 residues. The CDR3 bases are TGTGCCAGCAGCCCCCCGAGGGAGGGGGGGATCCAAGAGACCCAGTACTTC. Its translation: CASSPPREGGIQETQYF.

The rearrangement links TRBV9 to TRBJ1-4; D may be TRBD1 (5 bases). The CDR3 is 15 amino acids. The germline V and J ends were trimmed by 0 bases and 4 bases, with 10 bases remaining between them. Looked up from germline, CDR1 is SGDLS and CDR2 is YYNGEE. CDR3: CASSVGPGYNEKLFF. The CDR3 nucleotides read TGTGCCAGCAGCGTAGGACCAGGGTATAATGAAAAACTGTTTTTT.

This chain links TRBV24-1 with TRBJ2-7, with 13 positions matching TRBD2. The CDR3 contains 15 residues. With 5 bases clipped from V and 4 bases from J, the junction kept 4 bases outside the gene matches. Per the germline V gene, CDR1 is KGHDR and CDR2 is SFDVKD. CDR3 loop: CATSGGTSGTYEQYF. The CDR3 DNA follows: TGTGCCACCAGTGGCGGGACTAGCGGGACTTACGAGCAGTACTTC.

Many counts were recorded for this clone. V usage is TRBV7-9 and J usage is TRBJ1-2; 8 positions match TRBD1. This CDR3 is 14 amino acids long. Germline CDR1 reads SEHNR; CDR2 reads FQNEAQ (reference sequence). V dropped 1 base and J dropped 7; count of bases not matched to a gene: 5. The DNA for the CDR3 is TGTGCCAGCAGCTTAGGACAGGGGCAATCTGGCTACACCTTC. Protein sequence: CASSLGQGQSGYTF.